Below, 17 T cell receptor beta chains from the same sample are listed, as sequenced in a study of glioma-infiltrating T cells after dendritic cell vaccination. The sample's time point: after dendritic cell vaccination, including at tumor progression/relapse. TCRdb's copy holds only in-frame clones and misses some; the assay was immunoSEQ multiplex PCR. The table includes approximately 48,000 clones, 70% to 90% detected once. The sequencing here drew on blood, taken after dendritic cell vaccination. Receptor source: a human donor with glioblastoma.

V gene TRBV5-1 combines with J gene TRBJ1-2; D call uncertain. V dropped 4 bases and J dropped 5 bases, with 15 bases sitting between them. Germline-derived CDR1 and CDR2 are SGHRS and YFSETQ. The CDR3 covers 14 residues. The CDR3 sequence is CASSPAYTGYGYTF. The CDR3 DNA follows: TGCGCCAGCAGCCCGGCCTACACGGGATATGGCTACACCTTC.

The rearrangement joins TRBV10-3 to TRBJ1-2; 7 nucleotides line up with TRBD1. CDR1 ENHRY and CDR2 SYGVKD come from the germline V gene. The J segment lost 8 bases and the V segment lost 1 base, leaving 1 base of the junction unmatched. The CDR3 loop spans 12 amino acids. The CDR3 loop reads CAISELQGGYTF. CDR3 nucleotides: TGTGCCATCAGTGAGTTACAGGGGGGCTACACCTTC.

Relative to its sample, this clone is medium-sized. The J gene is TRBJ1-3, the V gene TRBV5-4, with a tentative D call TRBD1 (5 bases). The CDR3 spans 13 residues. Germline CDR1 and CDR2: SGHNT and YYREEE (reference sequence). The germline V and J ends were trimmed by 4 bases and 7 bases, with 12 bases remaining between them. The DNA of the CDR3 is TGTGCCAGCAGCGCGCAGGGTTACAACACCATATATTTT. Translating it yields CASSAQGYNTIYF.

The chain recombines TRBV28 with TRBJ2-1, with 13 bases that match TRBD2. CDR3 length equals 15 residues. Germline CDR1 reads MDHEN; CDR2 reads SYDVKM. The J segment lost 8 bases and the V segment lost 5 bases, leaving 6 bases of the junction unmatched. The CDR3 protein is CASSHGLAGAYEQFF. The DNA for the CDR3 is TGTGCCAGCAGTCACGGACTAGCGGGAGCCTATGAGCAGTTCTTC.

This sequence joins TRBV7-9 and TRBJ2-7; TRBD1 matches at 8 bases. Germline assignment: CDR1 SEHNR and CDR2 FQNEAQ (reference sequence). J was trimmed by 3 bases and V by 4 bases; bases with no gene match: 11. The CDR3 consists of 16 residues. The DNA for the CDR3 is TGTGCCAGCAGCTCGACCGGACAGGGAAGAGTCTACGAGCAGTACTTC. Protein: CASSSTGQGRVYEQYF.

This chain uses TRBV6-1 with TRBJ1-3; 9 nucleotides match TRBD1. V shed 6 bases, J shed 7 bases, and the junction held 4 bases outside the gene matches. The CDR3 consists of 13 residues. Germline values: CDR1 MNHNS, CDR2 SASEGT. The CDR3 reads CASSVGQGNTIYF. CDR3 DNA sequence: TGTGCCAGCAGCGTGGGACAGGGTAACACCATATATTTT.

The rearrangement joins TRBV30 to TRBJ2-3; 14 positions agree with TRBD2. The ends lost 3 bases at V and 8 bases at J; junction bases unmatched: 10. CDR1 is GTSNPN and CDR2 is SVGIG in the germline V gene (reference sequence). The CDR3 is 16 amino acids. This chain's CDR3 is CAWSRPGLAGVGTQYF. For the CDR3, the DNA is TGTGCCTGGAGCCGCCCGGGACTAGCGGGAGTGGGTACGCAGTATTTT.

In nucleotides, the CDR3 is TGTGCCAGCAGTACTTTTGAAACGGGGGGGGACTACAATGAGCAGTTCTTC. This gives the protein CASSTFETGGDYNEQFF. J is TRBJ2-1 and V is TRBV7-9; TRBD2 agrees at 8 bases. V dropped 6 bases and J dropped 3; count of bases not matched to a gene: 13. This CDR3 comprises 17 residues. Germline V gene lookup returns CDR1 SEHNR and CDR2 FQNEAQ (reference sequence).

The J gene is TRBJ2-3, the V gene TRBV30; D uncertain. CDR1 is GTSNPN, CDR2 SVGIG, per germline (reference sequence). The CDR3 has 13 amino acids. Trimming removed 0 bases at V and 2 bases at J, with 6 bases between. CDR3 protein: CAWSVAFTDTQYF. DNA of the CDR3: TGTGCCTGGAGTGTAGCCTTCACAGATACGCAGTATTTT.

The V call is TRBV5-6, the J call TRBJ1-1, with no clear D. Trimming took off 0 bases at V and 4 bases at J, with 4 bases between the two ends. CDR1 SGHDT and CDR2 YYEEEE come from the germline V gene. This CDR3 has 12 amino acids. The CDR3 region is CASSLGITEAFF. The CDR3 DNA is TGTGCCAGCAGCTTGGGTATCACTGAAGCTTTCTTT.

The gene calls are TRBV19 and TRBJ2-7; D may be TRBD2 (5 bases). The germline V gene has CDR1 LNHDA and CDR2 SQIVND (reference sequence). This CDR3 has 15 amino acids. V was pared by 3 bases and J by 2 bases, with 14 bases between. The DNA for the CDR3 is TGTGCCAGTAGTATTGGGGAGCATCTCGCCTACGAGCAGTACTTC. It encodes CASSIGEHLAYEQYF.

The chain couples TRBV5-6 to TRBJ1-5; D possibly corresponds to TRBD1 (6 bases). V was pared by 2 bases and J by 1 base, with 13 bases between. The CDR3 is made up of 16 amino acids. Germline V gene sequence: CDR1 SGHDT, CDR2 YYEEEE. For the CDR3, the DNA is TGTGCCAGCAGCTTTTGGGAGGGGGTGAGCAATCAGCCCCAGCATTTT. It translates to CASSFWEGVSNQPQHF.

The CDR3 here is CASSLSSPLPSPLHF. CDR3 in DNA: TGTGCCAGCAGTTTATCCAGTCCTCTGCCTTCACCCCTCCACTTT. V usage is TRBV28 and J usage is TRBJ1-6; no firm D call. V was pared by 1 base and J by 9 bases, with 13 bases between. The CDR3 consists of 15 residues. Germline lookup yields CDR1 MDHEN and CDR2 SYDVKM.

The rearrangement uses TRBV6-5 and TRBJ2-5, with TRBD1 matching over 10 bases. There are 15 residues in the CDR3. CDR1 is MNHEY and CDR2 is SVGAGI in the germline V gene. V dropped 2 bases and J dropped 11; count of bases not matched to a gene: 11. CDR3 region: CASSYTTGGLWEQYF. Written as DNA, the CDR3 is TGTGCCAGCAGTTACACGACAGGGGGCTTGTGGGAGCAGTACTTC.

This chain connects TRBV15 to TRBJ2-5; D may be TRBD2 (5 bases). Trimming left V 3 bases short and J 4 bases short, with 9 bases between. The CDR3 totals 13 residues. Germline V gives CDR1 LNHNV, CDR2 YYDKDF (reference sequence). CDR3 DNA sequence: TGTGCCACCAGCAGGGACTTGATAGAGACCCAGTACTTC. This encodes CATSRDLIETQYF. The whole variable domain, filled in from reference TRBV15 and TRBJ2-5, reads DAMVIQNPRYQVTQFGKPVTLSCSQTLNHNVMYWYQQKSSQAPKLLFHYYDKDFNNEADTPDNFQSRRPNTSFCFLDIRSPGLGDTAMYLCATSRDLIETQYFGPGTRLLVL.

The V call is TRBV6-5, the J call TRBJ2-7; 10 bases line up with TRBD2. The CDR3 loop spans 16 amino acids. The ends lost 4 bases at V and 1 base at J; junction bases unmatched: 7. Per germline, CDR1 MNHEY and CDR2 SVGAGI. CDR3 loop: CASSSSGLARSYEQYF. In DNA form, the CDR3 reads TGTGCCAGCAGTTCCTCGGGACTAGCGAGATCCTACGAGCAGTACTTC.

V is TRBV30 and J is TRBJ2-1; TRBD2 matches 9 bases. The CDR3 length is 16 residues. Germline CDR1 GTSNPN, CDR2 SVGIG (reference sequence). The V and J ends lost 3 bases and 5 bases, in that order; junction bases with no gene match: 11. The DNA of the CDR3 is TGTGCCTGGAGCGACATTAAGACTAGCGGAGACAATGAGCAGTTCTTC. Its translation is CAWSDIKTSGDNEQFF.